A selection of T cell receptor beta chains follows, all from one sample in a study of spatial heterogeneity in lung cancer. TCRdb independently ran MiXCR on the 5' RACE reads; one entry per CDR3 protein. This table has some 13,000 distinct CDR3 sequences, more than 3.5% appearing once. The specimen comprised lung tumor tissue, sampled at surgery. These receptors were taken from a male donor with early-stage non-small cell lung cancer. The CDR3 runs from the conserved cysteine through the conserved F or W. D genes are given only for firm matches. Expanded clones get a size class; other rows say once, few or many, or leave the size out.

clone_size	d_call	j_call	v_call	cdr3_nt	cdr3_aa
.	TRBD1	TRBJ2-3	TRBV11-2	TGTGCCAGCAGCTTAGTAGGGGGCGATACGCAGTATTTT	CASSLVGGDTQYF
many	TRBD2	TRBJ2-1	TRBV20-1	TGCAGTGCGGAATCCGGACTAGCGCTCTACAATGAGCAGTTCTTC	CSAESGLALYNEQFF
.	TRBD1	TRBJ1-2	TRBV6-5	TGTGCCAGCAGTTACCGTACAACAGGGGGCGCGAGCTACAACTTC	CASSYRTTGGASYNF
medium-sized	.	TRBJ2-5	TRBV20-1	TGCAGTGCTAGGAGCGGCGGGAAAGAGACCCAGTACTTC	CSARSGGKETQYF
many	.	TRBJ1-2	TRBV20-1	TGCAGTGCTAGAGTTCGGACAGCTTCTAACTATGGCTACACCTTC	CSARVRTASNYGYTF
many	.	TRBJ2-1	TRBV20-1	TGCAGTGCTAGACACGAAGGATCTCACAATGAGCAGTTCTTC	CSARHEGSHNEQFF
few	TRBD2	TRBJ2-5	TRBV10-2	TGCGCCAGCAGTGAGCAGGGCGGGGGGCAAGAGACCCAGTACTTC	CASSEQGGGQETQYF
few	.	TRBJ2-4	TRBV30	TGTGCCTGGAGACTTTTCGGTGGAAACATTCAGTACTTC	CAWRLFGGNIQYF
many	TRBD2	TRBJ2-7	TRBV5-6	TGTGCCAGCAGCTTACTAGCGGGCCGCTCCTACGAGCAGTACTTC	CASSLLAGRSYEQYF
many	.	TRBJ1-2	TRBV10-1	TGCGCCGGTTCATCTTCGGGGCACTATGGCTACACCTTC	CAGSSSGHYGYTF
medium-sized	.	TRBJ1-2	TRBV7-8	TGTGCCAGCAGTCCGGGACCCTCCGGTGGCTACACCTTC	CASSPGPSGGYTF
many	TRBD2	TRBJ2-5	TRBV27	TGTGCCAGCAGTTTATACAGAGCGGGGGGGCAAGAGACCCAGTACTTC	CASSLYRAGGQETQYF
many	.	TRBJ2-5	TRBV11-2	TGTGCCAGCCGGTGGAGTCAAGAGACCCAGTACTTC	CASRWSQETQYF
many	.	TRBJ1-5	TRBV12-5	TGTGCTAGTGGTATTAATCAGCCCCAGCATTTT	CASGINQPQHF
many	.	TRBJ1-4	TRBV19	TGTGCCAGTGGTGGTCCCCGGGCCGAACTGTTTTTT	CASGGPRAELFF
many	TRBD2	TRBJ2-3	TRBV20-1	TGCAGTGCTATGACTAGCGGGCCCGCAGATACGCAGTATTTT	CSAMTSGPADTQYF
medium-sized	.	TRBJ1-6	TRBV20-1	TGCAGTGCTAGAAAACCTGGGGTGAGGGATAATTCACCCCTCCACTTT	CSARKPGVRDNSPLHF
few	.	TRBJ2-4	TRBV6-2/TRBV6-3	TGTGCCAGCAGTCCGACCGGCCGGGGAAACATTCAGTACTTC	CASSPTGRGNIQYF
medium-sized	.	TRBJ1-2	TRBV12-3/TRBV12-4	TGTGCCAGCAGTGCCCTCTATGGCTACACCTTC	CASSALYGYTF
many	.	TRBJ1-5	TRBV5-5	TGTGCCAGCAGCTTGGTGGTGACTTATAGCAATCAGCCCCAGCATTTT	CASSLVVTYSNQPQHF
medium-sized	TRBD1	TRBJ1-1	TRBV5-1	TGCGCCAGCAGCTGGGACAGGGGGCTGACTGAAGCTTTCTTT	CASSWDRGLTEAFF
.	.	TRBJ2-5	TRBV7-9	TGTGCCAGCAGCTATGAAAGAGAGACCCAGTACTTC	CASSYERETQYF
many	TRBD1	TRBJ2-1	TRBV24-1	TGTGCCACCAGTGATGGAGCGGGGACAGGGTTCGATGAGCAGTTCTTC	CATSDGAGTGFDEQFF
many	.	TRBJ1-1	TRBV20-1	TGCAGTGCCCTCGGGCCAGCCAACACTGAAGCTTTCTTT	CSALGPANTEAFF
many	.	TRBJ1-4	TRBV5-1	TGCGCCAGCAGCCTACAGGTGGGAACTAATGAAAAACTGTTTTTT	CASSLQVGTNEKLFF
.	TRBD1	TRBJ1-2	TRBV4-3	TGCGCCAGCAGCGTCCGGGACAGCCTCTCTGGAGGCGACACCTTC	CASSVRDSLSGGDTF
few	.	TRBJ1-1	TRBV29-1	TGCAGCGTTGAAAGGGGAATTAACACTGAAGCTTTCTTT	CSVERGINTEAFF
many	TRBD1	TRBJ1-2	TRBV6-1	TGTGCCAGCGTCATGTGGGACAGGGATTACTATGGCTACACCTTC	CASVMWDRDYYGYTF
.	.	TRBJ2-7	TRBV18	TGTGCCAGCTCCCCTTCGCTGGCCTACGAGCAGTACTTC	CASSPSLAYEQYF
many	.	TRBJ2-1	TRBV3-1	TGTGCCAGCAGCCCGCCGGCACAGGGCAATGAGCAGTTCTTC	CASSPPAQGNEQFF
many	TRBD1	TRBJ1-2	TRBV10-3	TGTGCCATCAGAGAACGGGGGCCAGGGGGCGCGAGTGGCTACACCTTC	CAIRERGPGGASGYTF
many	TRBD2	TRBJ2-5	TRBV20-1	TGCAGTGCTAGGGGTAGCGGGGACCAAGAGACCCAGTACTTC	CSARGSGDQETQYF
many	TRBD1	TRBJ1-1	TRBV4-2	TGTGCCAGCAGCGGTTACAGGGGAGAGGACACTGAAGCTTTCTTT	CASSGYRGEDTEAFF
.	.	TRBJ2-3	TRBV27	TGTGCCAGCAGTTGTTATGGTACGCAGTATTTT	CASSCYGTQYF
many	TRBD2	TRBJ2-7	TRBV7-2	TGTGCCAGCAGCTTAGTAGGTGGGAGCGGGAGGACCTACGAGCAGTACTTC	CASSLVGGSGRTYEQYF
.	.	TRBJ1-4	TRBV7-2	TGTGCCAGCAGCTTATCGCGTAATGAAAAACTGTTTTTT	CASSLSRNEKLFF
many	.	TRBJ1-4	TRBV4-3	TGCGCCAGCAGCCAAGGTGATTGGGGCGCAGCTAATGAAAAACTGTTTTTT	CASSQGDWGAANEKLFF
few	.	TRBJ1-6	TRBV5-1	TGCGCCAGCAGCTTGGATGGGGGGCCAAATTCACCCCTCCACTTT	CASSLDGGPNSPLHF
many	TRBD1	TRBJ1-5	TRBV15	TGTGCCACCACGGGACAGCTCAATCAGCCCCAGCATTTT	CATTGQLNQPQHF
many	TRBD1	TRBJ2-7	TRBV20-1	TGCAGTGCTTTCTCCACCGGGACAGGGTTGGAGCAGTACTTC	CSAFSTGTGLEQYF
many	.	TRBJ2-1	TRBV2	TGTGCCAGCAGTTCCTTAAATGAGCAGTTCTTC	CASSSLNEQFF
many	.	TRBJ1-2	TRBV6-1	TGTGCCAGCAGAGCTCTTGGGACGGGGATCTATGGCTACACCTTC	CASRALGTGIYGYTF
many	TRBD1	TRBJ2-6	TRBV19	TGTGCCAGTAGTCCCGGACAGGGAGCAGGGGCCAACGTCCTGACTTTC	CASSPGQGAGANVLTF
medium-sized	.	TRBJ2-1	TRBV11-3	TGTGCCAGCAGCCAAGATTCCGCGGAGCAGTTCTTC	CASSQDSAEQFF
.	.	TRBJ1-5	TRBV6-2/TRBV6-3	TGTGCCAGCACCGGCGCGGAAGGGTTTCGCCAGCCCCAGCATTTT	CASTGAEGFRQPQHF
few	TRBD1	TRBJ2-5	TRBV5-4	TGTGCCAGCAGCGAATTCGGACAGGGCCGCCAAGAGACCCAGTACTTC	CASSEFGQGRQETQYF
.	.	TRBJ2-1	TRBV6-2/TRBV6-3	TGTGCCAGCAGTACCGGCATCCGTGGGGATGAGCAGTTCTTC	CASSTGIRGDEQFF
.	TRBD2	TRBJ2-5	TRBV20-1	TGCAGTGCCCACTATGCGGGGGGGAGTGGAGAGACCCAGTACTTC	CSAHYAGGSGETQYF
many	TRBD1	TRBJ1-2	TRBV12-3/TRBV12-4	TGTGCCAGCAGTATTGACAGGGGTGAATACGGCTACACCTTC	CASSIDRGEYGYTF
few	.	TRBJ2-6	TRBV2	TGTGCCAGCAGCCTGCGCCCTGGGGCCAACGTCCTGACTTTC	CASSLRPGANVLTF
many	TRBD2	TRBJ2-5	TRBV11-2	TGTGCCAGCAGCTTCGGACTAGCGGGGATCCAAGAGACCCAGTACTTC	CASSFGLAGIQETQYF
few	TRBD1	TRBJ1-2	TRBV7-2	TGTGCCAGCAGCTTGGAGGACAGGGGGGGCGGCTACACCTTC	CASSLEDRGGGYTF
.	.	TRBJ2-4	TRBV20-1	TGCAGTGCTAGGGCTGGGACTCGGAGCCAAAACATTCAGTACTTC	CSARAGTRSQNIQYF
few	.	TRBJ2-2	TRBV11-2	TGTGCCAGCAGCTTTGGTCAGTCTAACACCGGGGAGCTGTTTTTT	CASSFGQSNTGELFF
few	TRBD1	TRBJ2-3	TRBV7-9	TGTGCCAGCAGCCCCCATGGGACAGGTAGCACAGATACGCAGTATTTT	CASSPHGTGSTDTQYF
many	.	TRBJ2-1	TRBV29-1	TGCAGCGATATATCTAGGCGAACCTCCTACAATGAGCAGTTCTTC	CSDISRRTSYNEQFF
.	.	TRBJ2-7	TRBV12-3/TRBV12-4	TGTGCCAGCAGTACCCCGCCCGCTGCCTACGAGCAGTACTTC	CASSTPPAAYEQYF